Here is one T cell receptor (beta chain) with its context. Its antigen is still unknown. This sample was taken from a study of cytomegalovirus exposure and HLA in healthy donors. Study findings and constraints: The authors enumerated over 150 TCR beta chains as linked to cytomegalovirus. Later analysis placed DRB1 highest and HLA-C lowest in TCR association rates, which differed by HLA locus.

Germline assignment: CDR1 MNHEY and CDR2 SMNVEV (reference sequence). Unmatched junction bases numbered 10, after V lost 3 bases and J lost 2 bases. The CDR3 runs to 17 residues. Primers for the PCR totalled 60 Vbeta and 13 Jbeta. The repertoire was sequenced with immunoSEQ multiplex PCR; TCRdb's copy has only in-frame clones and lacks some. The sample totals some 200,000 clones; its top ten clones hold over 0.95%. Donors were nominally healthy when sampled, though unrecorded immune exposures were likely. The sequence was obtained from a girl aged 2 to 10 in good health and CMV-seropositive. Source material: PBMCs. The chain combines TRBV27 with TRBJ2-3; 8 bases align to TRBD1. The CDR3: CASSFLTGTGLTDTQYF. The CDR3 region has the DNA TGTGCCAGCAGTTTCCTGACGGGGACAGGTCTCACAGATACGCAGTATTTT.